This T cell receptor (beta chain) stems from a study of early T cells in non-severe SARS-CoV-2 infection. Study-wide context: Unpaired chains resulted from sequencing bulk RNA of unsorted whole blood.

Unique molecular identifier tags were affixed to discrete cDNA molecules. TCRdb itself ran the 5' RACE reads through MiXCR, one entry per CDR3 protein. Of 25,000 to 35,000 distinct CDR3 sequences detected, approximately 6% appear once; the ten largest clones hold 4.5% to 5.5%. There are many counts of this clonotype. What it binds is unknown. The CDR3 has 17 amino acids. The V end lost 0 bases, the J end lost 0 bases, and 14 bases lay between the germline ends. Germline loops: CDR1 MGHDK, CDR2 SYGVNS. Study outcomes and limitations: Private and CD4 specificities were missed by VDJdb matching, which favored anti-spike CD8 responses.

The sequencing input was whole blood. J is TRBJ1-2 and V is TRBV25-1; D is possibly TRBD1 (5 bases). The sequence derives from an adult who was a healthcare worker with PCR-confirmed SARS-CoV-2 infection or an uninfected control (not recorded which). CDR3 in amino acids: CASSEYIAGVTNYGYTF. The CDR3 coding sequence is TGTGCCAGCAGTGAATATATTGCGGGGGTCACTAACTATGGCTACACCTTC.